This record looks at one T cell receptor (beta chain) sequence and its context. Its cognate antigen is unknown. This entry is derived from a study of radiotherapy plus CTLA-4 blockade in lung cancer. Study results and limitations: Early blood T cell clone dynamics reportedly forecast response best, with interferon-beta. In blood, TCR clones derived from the tumor expanded after radiotherapy plus ipilimumab.

Per the germline V gene, CDR1 is SGHRS and CDR2 is YFSETQ. V was trimmed by 1 base and J by 7 bases, leaving 11 bases between them. The CDR3 is made up of 13 amino acids. The method was immunoSEQ multiplex PCR; TCRdb's version includes in-frame clones alone and lacks a portion of them. This sample yields tens of thousands of clones, of which around 80% are seen a single time; about 9.1% belongs to the top ten. This sequence originates from a human donor with non-small cell lung cancer who had a complete response to radiotherapy plus ipilimumab. The chain couples TRBV5-1 to TRBJ1-1; D is possibly TRBD1 (5 bases). Sample: peripheral blood, taken from a patient treated with radiotherapy plus ipilimumab. The CDR3: CASSLYGGDEAFF. The DNA for the CDR3 is TGCGCCAGCAGCTTGTATGGGGGGGATGAAGCTTTCTTT.